This is a list of T cell receptor beta chains from one sample in a study of T cell repertoires in cytomegalovirus infection. MiXCR, applied by TCRdb to the reads, yields one record per CDR3 protein. Among some 450,000 distinct CDR3 sequences listed, approximately 33% were seen once. The sequencing input was PBMCs. The origin of the receptors is a human donor in good health (CMV status not recorded). Some clones in this sample may be carry-over from other donors' samples. CDR3s include the opening cysteine and the closing phenylalanine or tryptophan. D genes are given only for firm matches. Size tells how often a clone was seen (once, few, many) or the class of an expanded clone, and some rows leave it out.

D gene: TRBD1; clone size: NA; V gene: TRBV5-1; J gene: TRBJ2-7; CDR3 protein: CASSLEYRGGEQYF; CDR3 DNA: TGCGCCAGCAGCTTGGAATACAGGGGTGGCGAGCAGTACTTC
D gene: NA; clone size: NA; V gene: TRBV19; J gene: TRBJ1-2; CDR3 protein: CASSILETNYGYTF; CDR3 DNA: TGTGCCAGTAGTATTTTGGAGACTAACTATGGCTACACCTTC
D gene: NA; clone size: once; V gene: TRBV29-1; J gene: TRBJ1-2; CDR3 protein: CSVVQASYGYTF; CDR3 DNA: TGCAGCGTTGTGCAGGCTAGCTATGGCTACACCTTC
D gene: NA; clone size: NA; V gene: TRBV14; J gene: TRBJ1-1; CDR3 protein: CASSQWANEAFF; CDR3 DNA: TGTGCCAGCAGCCAATGGGCGAATGAAGCTTTCTTT
D gene: NA; clone size: few; V gene: TRBV28; J gene: TRBJ1-5; CDR3 protein: CASSRTQGFGQPQHF; CDR3 DNA: TGTGCCAGCAGTCGTACACAGGGCTTCGGGCAGCCCCAGCATTTT
D gene: NA; clone size: once; V gene: TRBV4-3; J gene: TRBJ2-2; CDR3 protein: CASSQASTSLPANTGELFF; CDR3 DNA: TGCGCCAGCAGCCAAGCTTCGACCTCCCTCCCCGCGAACACCGGGGAGCTGTTTTTT
D gene: TRBD1; clone size: NA; V gene: TRBV24-1; J gene: TRBJ1-2; CDR3 protein: CATSDGGGEERLYGYTF; CDR3 DNA: TGTGCCACCAGTGATGGAGGGGGCGAGGAGAGATTGTATGGCTACACCTTC
D gene: TRBD1; clone size: NA; V gene: TRBV6-5; J gene: TRBJ1-1; CDR3 protein: CASRPTGGFSEAFF; CDR3 DNA: TGTGCCAGCAGACCTACAGGGGGTTTCTCTGAAGCTTTCTTT
D gene: NA; clone size: many; V gene: TRBV7-2; J gene: TRBJ1-4; CDR3 protein: CASSPAWGAGEKLFF; CDR3 DNA: TGTGCCAGCAGCCCCGCATGGGGGGCGGGTGAAAAACTGTTTTTT
D gene: NA; clone size: NA; V gene: TRBV2; J gene: TRBJ2-3; CDR3 protein: CASSRTAGTDTKYF; CDR3 DNA: TGTGCCAGCAGCCGGACGGCAGGCACAGATACGAAGTATTTT
D gene: NA; clone size: NA; V gene: TRBV6-1; J gene: TRBJ2-7; CDR3 protein: CASSPRGRNTYEQYF; CDR3 DNA: TGTGCCAGCAGCCCCAGGGGCAGGAATACCTACGAGCAGTACTTC
D gene: NA; clone size: few; V gene: TRBV20-1; J gene: TRBJ2-7; CDR3 protein: CSARVGLARLGQYF; CDR3 DNA: TGCAGTGCTAGAGTAGGACTTGCCCGTCTGGGGCAGTACTTC
D gene: TRBD1; clone size: few; V gene: TRBV5-6; J gene: TRBJ1-1; CDR3 protein: CASSFVISRGSYSNTEAFF; CDR3 DNA: TGTGCCAGCAGCTTCGTCATTAGCAGGGGGAGTTACTCGAACACTGAAGCTTTCTTT
D gene: NA; clone size: NA; V gene: TRBV29-1; J gene: TRBJ1-2; CDR3 protein: CSVQVGDYGYTF; CDR3 DNA: TGCAGCGTGCAGGTTGGGGACTATGGCTACACCTTC
D gene: NA; clone size: NA; V gene: TRBV19; J gene: TRBJ2-1; CDR3 protein: CASSIVQGPNEQFF; CDR3 DNA: TGTGCCAGTAGTATAGTTCAGGGTCCCAATGAGCAGTTCTTC
D gene: NA; clone size: NA; V gene: TRBV4-1; J gene: TRBJ1-2; CDR3 protein: CASGTDGYYGYTF; CDR3 DNA: TGCGCCAGCGGAACGGACGGATACTATGGCTACACCTTC
D gene: NA; clone size: few; V gene: TRBV25-1; J gene: TRBJ1-6; CDR3 protein: CASSDSEAPYNSPLHF; CDR3 DNA: TGTGCCAGCAGTGACAGTGAGGCTCCGTATAATTCACCCCTCCACTTT
D gene: NA; clone size: NA; V gene: TRBV12-3/TRBV12-4; J gene: TRBJ1-1; CDR3 protein: CASSLRFGTEAFF; CDR3 DNA: TGTGCCAGCAGCCTGCGGTTCGGCACTGAAGCTTTCTTT
D gene: NA; clone size: NA; V gene: TRBV20-1; J gene: TRBJ2-7; CDR3 protein: CSARGISAYEQYF; CDR3 DNA: TGCAGTGCTAGAGGGATCAGTGCCTACGAGCAGTACTTC
D gene: TRBD2; clone size: many; V gene: TRBV4-1; J gene: TRBJ2-7; CDR3 protein: CASSQERLAGGPYEQYF; CDR3 DNA: TGCGCCAGCAGCCAAGAGCGTCTAGCGGGGGGTCCCTATGAGCAGTACTTC
D gene: NA; clone size: NA; V gene: TRBV14; J gene: TRBJ2-2; CDR3 protein: CASSLSTGELIF; CDR3 DNA: TGTGCCAGCAGCCTGTCCACCGGGGAGCTGATTTTT
D gene: TRBD1; clone size: few; V gene: TRBV11-2; J gene: TRBJ2-1; CDR3 protein: CASSFGTDNEQFF; CDR3 DNA: TGTGCCAGCAGCTTCGGGACAGACAATGAGCAGTTCTTC
D gene: NA; clone size: few; V gene: TRBV5-5; J gene: TRBJ2-3; CDR3 protein: CASSLLGITDTQYF; CDR3 DNA: TGTGCCAGCAGCTTGTTGGGGATCACAGATACGCAGTATTTT
D gene: NA; clone size: few; V gene: TRBV7-9; J gene: TRBJ1-3; CDR3 protein: CDSSPTQGNTIYF; CDR3 DNA: TGTGACAGCAGCCCTACGCAGGGAAACACCATATATTTT
D gene: TRBD1; clone size: few; V gene: TRBV2; J gene: TRBJ2-5; CDR3 protein: CASEFDRVQETQYF; CDR3 DNA: TGTGCCAGCGAGTTCGACAGGGTCCAAGAGACCCAGTACTTC
D gene: TRBD1; clone size: many; V gene: TRBV7-2; J gene: TRBJ1-6; CDR3 protein: CASSSGTGVNSPLHF; CDR3 DNA: TGTGCCAGCAGCTCCGGGACAGGCGTGAATTCACCCCTCCACTTT
D gene: NA; clone size: NA; V gene: TRBV19; J gene: TRBJ1-5; CDR3 protein: CASSIVQTQPHHF; CDR3 DNA: TGTGCCAGTAGTATTGTACAGACTCAGCCCCATCATTTT
D gene: TRBD1; clone size: NA; V gene: TRBV7-2; J gene: TRBJ1-5; CDR3 protein: CASSLDGTGSNQPQHF; CDR3 DNA: TGTGCCAGCAGCTTAGATGGGACAGGTAGCAATCAGCCCCAGCATTTT
D gene: TRBD1; clone size: few; V gene: TRBV5-1; J gene: TRBJ2-7; CDR3 protein: CASSIPDRPDYEQYF; CDR3 DNA: TGCGCCAGCAGCATCCCGGACAGGCCAGACTACGAGCAGTACTTC
D gene: NA; clone size: many; V gene: TRBV6-1; J gene: TRBJ1-5; CDR3 protein: CASSVEQGVNQPQHF; CDR3 DNA: TGTGCCAGCAGTGTCGAACAGGGAGTGAACCAGCCCCAGCATTTT
D gene: NA; clone size: NA; V gene: TRBV25-1; J gene: TRBJ2-3; CDR3 protein: CASSDSPGTDTQYF; CDR3 DNA: TGTGCCAGCAGTGACTCCCCCGGCACAGATACGCAGTATTTT
D gene: TRBD2; clone size: NA; V gene: TRBV7-6; J gene: TRBJ2-1; CDR3 protein: CASSLGRVASGGAGNEQFF; CDR3 DNA: TGTGCCAGCAGCTTAGGAAGAGTCGCTAGCGGGGGGGCAGGGAATGAGCAGTTCTTC
D gene: NA; clone size: many; V gene: TRBV7-2; J gene: TRBJ1-6; CDR3 protein: CASSLGRRAPLHF; CDR3 DNA: TGTGCCAGCAGCTTAGGACGCCGGGCACCCCTCCACTTT
D gene: NA; clone size: few; V gene: TRBV2; J gene: TRBJ2-5; CDR3 protein: CASKGLTPQETQYF; CDR3 DNA: TGTGCCAGCAAGGGGCTGACCCCACAAGAGACCCAGTACTTC
D gene: NA; clone size: NA; V gene: TRBV3-1; J gene: TRBJ2-1; CDR3 protein: CASSQDSINEQFF; CDR3 DNA: TGTGCCAGCAGCCAAGATAGTATCAATGAGCAGTTCTTC
D gene: NA; clone size: NA; V gene: TRBV2; J gene: TRBJ1-2; CDR3 protein: CASSAWQVEGYTF; CDR3 DNA: TGTGCCAGCAGTGCGTGGCAGGTGGAGGGCTACACCTTC
D gene: NA; clone size: NA; V gene: TRBV9; J gene: TRBJ2-3; CDR3 protein: CASSVVPNTDTQYF; CDR3 DNA: TGTGCCAGCAGCGTAGTCCCCAACACAGATACGCAGTATTTT
D gene: TRBD2; clone size: NA; V gene: TRBV6-5; J gene: TRBJ2-1; CDR3 protein: CASKRAGGPGEQFF; CDR3 DNA: TGTGCCAGCAAACGAGCGGGGGGGCCTGGGGAGCAGTTCTTC